This passage covers 24 T cell receptor beta chains from one sample sequenced in a study of yellow fever vaccine responses in identical twins (dated by TCRdb to 2016 to 2019). The library was prepared using RT-PCR. Data came from an Illumina HiSeq 2500. TCRdb passed the public sequencing reads through fastp at Q25 and MiXCR, retaining productive beta sequences. Entries are consolidated by CDR3 protein sequence, retaining the most common genes and DNA. Counted in this sample were around 20,000 distinct CDR3 sequences; approximately 71% of them appeared once. The ten largest clones capture about 2.2% of the sample. Sequenced material: T cells from blood (PBMCs), unsorted or a sorted subset (not recorded which), taken before or after yellow fever vaccination (not recorded which). Receptors originate from a woman between 18 and 30 years old who received the yellow fever vaccine. Donor details come from another sample of the same person, matched by shared clones.

The rearrangement links TRBV13 to TRBJ2-5; 12 bases fit TRBD2. CDR1 and CDR2 (germline): PRHDT, FYEKMQ (reference sequence). The ends lost 8 bases at V and 2 bases at J; junction bases unmatched: 12. This CDR3 contains 17 residues. Here the CDR3 reads CASPDPPLAGGQETQYF. The CDR3 DNA reads as TGTGCCAGCCCCGATCCCCCTCTAGCGGGAGGGCAAGAGACCCAGTACTTC. The full variable domain, its missing parts supplied by reference TRBV13 and TRBJ2-5, is AAGVIQSPRHLIKEKRETATLKCYPIPRHDTVYWYQQGPGQDPQFLISFYEKMQSDKGSIPDRFSAQQFSDYHSELNMSSLELGDSALYFCASPDPPLAGGQETQYFGPGTRLLVL.

This clonotype has more than one count but fewer than ten. This chain uses TRBV20-1 with TRBJ2-3; D is unclear. V shed 6 bases and J shed 3 bases, with 4 bases lying between them. Germline CDR1 DFQATT, CDR2 SNEGSKA (reference sequence). The CDR3 loop spans 10 amino acids. CDR3 amino acids: CSAVTDTQYF. CDR3 coding DNA: TGCAGTGCCGTTACAGATACGCAGTATTTT.

The chain combines TRBV11-1 with TRBJ2-1; no reliable D call. The CDR3 spans 11 residues. With 1 base removed from V and 14 bases from J, the gap between germline ends came to 9 bases. CDR1 SGHAT and CDR2 FQDESV come from the germline V gene (reference sequence). CDR3 region: CASSLVGSEFF. In DNA form, the CDR3 reads TGTGCCAGCAGCTTAGTGGGCTCCGAGTTCTTC.

The V gene is TRBV6-5, the J gene TRBJ1-2; 7 bases are shared with TRBD1. This CDR3 is 18 amino acids long. With 2 bases clipped from V and 0 bases from J, the junction kept 12 bases outside the gene matches. Germline loops: CDR1 MNHEY, CDR2 SVGAGI. CDR3 region: CASSYGLIQGTPNYGYTF. The CDR3, as DNA: TGTGCCAGCAGTTACGGACTGATACAGGGGACCCCTAACTATGGCTACACCTTC.

The chain combines TRBV13 with TRBJ2-1; D gene uncertain. The germline V gene encodes CDR1 PRHDT and CDR2 FYEKMQ (reference sequence). The V and J ends lost 1 base and 16 bases respectively, with 14 bases between them. CDR3 length equals 12 residues. The CDR3: CASSLVAREFFF. The CDR3 DNA reads TGTGCCAGCAGCTTAGTAGCACGTGAGTTTTTCTTC.

This clonotype came up once. J is TRBJ1-2 and V is TRBV9, with 8 bases identical to TRBD1. The length of the CDR3 is 15 residues. Trimming cost V 4 bases and J 3 bases; bases outside gene matches: 8. Germline CDR1 and CDR2: SGDLS and YYNGEE. DNA of the CDR3: TGTGCCAGCAGCCCGCGACAGGGGTGGGACTATGGCTACACCTTC. Translating gives CASSPRQGWDYGYTF.

This chain uses TRBV7-9 with TRBJ2-3; 8 bases are shared with TRBD2. The germline gives CDR1 SEHNR, CDR2 FQNEAQ (reference sequence). The CDR3 is 14 residues long. Trimming at V came to 0 bases and at J to 5 bases, leaving 1 base not matched to a gene. CDR3 sequence reads: CASSLAGLGDTQYF. As DNA, the CDR3 is TGTGCCAGCAGCTTAGCGGGACTAGGAGATACGCAGTATTTT.

The J gene is TRBJ2-1, the V gene TRBV12-3 or TRBV12-4, with 7 bases fitting TRBD2. There are 13 residues in the CDR3. J was trimmed by 6 bases and V by 2 bases; bases with no gene match: 1. The CDR3 protein is CASSLREVNEQFF. Written as DNA, the CDR3 is TGTGCCAGCAGTTTACGGGAGGTCAATGAGCAGTTCTTC.

The chain employs TRBV20-1 and TRBJ1-2; D not resolved. Per the germline V gene, CDR1 is DFQATT and CDR2 is SNEGSKA (reference sequence). V lost 0 bases and J lost 7, with 12 bases in between. The CDR3 contains 13 residues. The DNA of the CDR3 is TGCAGTGCTAGAGACCCACTCACTGGTGGCTACACCTTC. It encodes CSARDPLTGGYTF.

In nucleotides, the CDR3 is TGTGCCAGCTCAGGAGTGCGAGAGACCCAGTACTTC. As protein: CASSGVRETQYF. The chain is built from TRBV18 and TRBJ2-5, with no clear D. Germline lookup yields CDR1 KGHSH and CDR2 LQKENI. The CDR3 is 12 residues long. Trimming took off 5 bases at V and 4 bases at J, with 8 bases between the two ends.

This clonotype was seen more than once but under ten times. The CDR3: CASSLDRTSSNEQFF. The CDR3 region has the DNA TGTGCCAGCAGCTTAGATCGGACTAGTTCCAATGAGCAGTTCTTC. The chain couples TRBV11-3 to TRBJ2-1, with TRBD2 matching 7 bases. The CDR3 loop spans 15 amino acids. Trimming took 0 bases from V and 6 from J; bases not matched to a gene: 5. Germline CDR1 is SGHNT and CDR2 is YENEEA.

The CDR3 protein is CASSGGSNTGELFF. DNA for the CDR3: TGTGCCAGTAGCGGAGGGTCGAACACCGGGGAGCTGTTTTTT. The chain is built from TRBV19 and TRBJ2-2, with a weak D call TRBD2 (6 bases). V lost 6 bases, J lost 0 bases, and 8 bases lay in between. CDR3 length: 14 residues. Germline V lookup: CDR1 LNHDA, CDR2 SQIVND (reference sequence). The full variable domain, rest sourced from reference TRBV19 and TRBJ2-2, is DGGITQSPKYLFRKEGQNVTLSCEQNLNHDAMYWYRQDPGQGLRLIYYSQIVNDFQKGDIAEGYSVSREKKESFPLTVTSAQKNPTAFYLCASSGGSNTGELFFGEGSRLTVL.

The rearrangement links TRBV7-8 to TRBJ2-3, with a possible D match to TRBD2 (6 bases). V lost 5 bases, J lost 1 base, and 19 bases lay in between. Germline V CDR1 and CDR2: SGHVS, FQNEAQ. The CDR3 runs 17 residues. The CDR3 sequence: CASSPLPLAPGTDTQYF. The CDR3, as DNA: TGTGCCAGCAGCCCTCTCCCCCTAGCGCCTGGCACAGATACGCAGTATTTT.

The V call is TRBV29-1, the J call TRBJ2-3; D may be TRBD1 or TRBD2 (6 bases each). The germline gives CDR1 SQVTM, CDR2 ANQGSEA. The CDR3 is 15 residues long. V lost 0 bases and J lost 2, with 12 bases in between. As DNA, the CDR3 is TGCAGCGTTGAAGATCGGGGGCGATCCACAGATACGCAGTATTTT. It is translated as CSVEDRGRSTDTQYF.

The chain couples TRBV21-1 to TRBJ2-2; the D call of TRBD1 is as the table states it, not checked on the DNA. TRBV21-1 is a pseudogene locus. The CDR3 covers 13 residues. CDR3 sequence reads: CASFWTSTGELFF. The DNA of the CDR3 is TGTGCCAGCTTTTGGACATCCACCGGGGAGCTGTTTTTT.

This clonotype was observed a few times. J is TRBJ2-1 and V is TRBV4-2, with a weak D call TRBD2 (6 bases). The CDR3 covers 15 residues. CDR1 is LGHNA, CDR2 YNFKEQ, per germline. V lost 6 bases and J lost 0, with 12 bases in between. The CDR3 is CASSPEGSSYNEQFF. CDR3 nucleotides: TGTGCCAGCAGTCCGGAGGGGAGCTCCTACAATGAGCAGTTCTTC.

This clonotype has more than one count but fewer than ten. The chain uses TRBV7-2 and TRBJ2-5, with TRBD2 matching over 10 bases. Germline lookup yields CDR1 SGHTA and CDR2 FQGNSA. The junction had 12 bases not matched to a gene; V was cut back by 6 bases and J by 5 bases. The CDR3 extends over 16 amino acids. CDR3 DNA sequence: TGTGCCAGCAGTATTACTAGCGGGAATCCAAGGGAGACCCAGTACTTC. As protein: CASSITSGNPRETQYF.

The chain recombines TRBV6-1 with TRBJ1-3; weak D call: TRBD1 (5 bases). Per germline, CDR1 MNHNS and CDR2 SASEGT. Trimming cost V 8 bases and J 0 bases, with 14 bases left between them. CDR3 size: 15 residues. The CDR3 DNA follows: TGTGCCAGCTCGGGGCAGACCCTCTCTGGAAACACCATATATTTT. Amino acid sequence: CASSGQTLSGNTIYF.

V gene TRBV11-1 combines with J gene TRBJ1-2, with D tentatively TRBD1 (5 bases). Germline-derived CDR1 and CDR2 are SGHAT and FQDESV (reference sequence). The CDR3 extends over 13 amino acids. V was pared by 1 base and J by 8 bases, with 11 bases between. The DNA of the CDR3 is TGTGCCAGCAGCTTAGTTCGGGGCGAGGGCTACACCTTC. It encodes CASSLVRGEGYTF.

This chain joins TRBV20-1 and TRBJ2-5; D possibly corresponds to TRBD2 (5 bases). The CDR3 runs 14 residues. V lost 5 bases and J 4 bases, leaving 17 bases between the germline ends. Germline lookup yields CDR1 DFQATT and CDR2 SNEGSKA (reference sequence). The CDR3 coding sequence is TGCAGTGCTGGGAGTGGCGTCGGTCTAGAGACCCAGTACTTC. Its translation is CSAGSGVGLETQYF.

The chain links TRBV29-1 to TRBJ1-2, with D hard to call. This CDR3 region has 14 residues. The V and J ends lost 1 base and 0 bases respectively, with 9 bases between them. CDR1 SQVTM and CDR2 ANQGSEA come from the germline V gene. The CDR3 DNA sequence: TGCAGCGTTGAAGCTCTCAGAACTAACTATGGCTACACCTTC. Translated, it gives CSVEALRTNYGYTF.

The V and J genes are TRBV5-1 and TRBJ1-5, with TRBD1 as a possible D gene (5 bases). Trimming took off 4 bases at V and 4 bases at J, with 12 bases between the two ends. The V gene's germline CDR1 is SGHRS and CDR2 YFSETQ. The CDR3 contains 14 residues. The CDR3 DNA is TGCGCCAGCAGCCCCGACGGGGGTAATCAGCCCCAGCATTTT. Translated, it gives CASSPDGGNQPQHF.

This clonotype turned up a few times. The CDR3 coding sequence is TGTGCCAGCAGTTTGCGGGGGTTGAACACCGGGGAGCTGTTTTTT. Translation gives CASSLRGLNTGELFF. The rearrangement joins TRBV12-3 or TRBV12-4 to TRBJ2-2, with TRBD2 matching 7 bases. V was pared by 3 bases and J by 1 base, with 2 bases of the junction left unmatched. This CDR3 region has 15 residues.

V is TRBV29-1 and J is TRBJ2-3; weak D call: TRBD1 (5 bases). In germline, CDR1 is SQVTM, CDR2 ANQGSEA. V was trimmed by 4 bases and J by 0 bases, leaving 20 bases between them. This CDR3 comprises 17 residues. The CDR3 region has the DNA TGCAGCGTTGTTATTGGTCCGGCAGGGCGTAGCACAGATACGCAGTATTTT. Its translation: CSVVIGPAGRSTDTQYF.